The 20 T cell receptor beta chains given below trace back to one sample, sequenced in a study of cytomegalovirus exposure and HLA in healthy donors. It was with 60 Vbeta and 13 Jbeta primers that the PCR ran. The method was immunoSEQ multiplex PCR; TCRdb's version includes in-frame clones alone and lacks a portion of them. Of approximately 170,000 clones listed, 85% are singletons. The sample comprised PBMCs. These receptors were obtained from a boy younger than 10 in good health and CMV-seronegative.

The chain employs TRBV28 and TRBJ2-2, with a tentative D call TRBD1 (5 bases). Germline assignment: CDR1 MDHEN and CDR2 SYDVKM. CDR3 size: 14 residues. Trimming removed 3 bases at V and 5 bases at J, with 10 bases between. The CDR3 DNA is TGTGCCAGCAGTTTCAGGGTAGGGACCGGGGAGCTGTTTTTT. Translating gives CASSFRVGTGELFF.

The chain carries TRBV6-1 and TRBJ2-1; D gene ambiguous. CDR1 is MNHNS and CDR2 is SASEGT in the germline V gene. The ends were cut back, 3 bases at V and 6 bases at J, with 6 bases in the middle. This CDR3 has 12 residues. The CDR3 loop is CASSEWSNEQFF. Here the CDR3 DNA reads TGTGCCAGCAGTGAGTGGAGCAATGAGCAGTTCTTC.

CDR3 region: CASSLGQFVHEQFF. As DNA, the CDR3 is TGTGCCAGCAGCTTGGGACAGTTCGTGCATGAGCAGTTCTTC. The chain employs TRBV13 and TRBJ2-1; 7 bases are shared with TRBD1. The CDR3 totals 14 residues. The V gene's germline CDR1 is PRHDT and CDR2 FYEKMQ (reference sequence). V trimming: 3 bases; J trimming: 8 bases; junction bases outside the gene matches: 7.

The CDR3, as DNA: TGTGCCAGCAGCCTGCGAAGTACCTACGAGCAGTACTTC. This gives the protein CASSLRSTYEQYF. The gene calls are TRBV13 and TRBJ2-7, with D hard to call. Germline CDR1 reads PRHDT; CDR2 reads FYEKMQ (reference sequence). The V end was cut by 5 bases, the J end by 2 bases, with 10 bases between. CDR3 length: 13 residues.

This clone was seen just once. The chain couples TRBV5-4 to TRBJ2-3, with D tentatively TRBD2 (7 bases). The CDR3 totals 16 residues. V shed 4 bases and J shed 0 bases, with 15 bases lying between them. CDR1 and CDR2 from the germline V gene are SGHNT and YYREEE (reference sequence). The CDR3 is CASSLPGGRSTDTQYF. The CDR3 DNA follows: TGTGCCAGCAGCCTACCCGGGGGGCGTAGCACAGATACGCAGTATTTT.

The chain recombines TRBV7-9 with TRBJ2-1; 8 bases fit TRBD1. J was trimmed by 5 bases and V by 2 bases; bases with no gene match: 5. The length of the CDR3 is 15 residues. Germline V gene lookup returns CDR1 SEHNR and CDR2 FQNEAQ (reference sequence). The CDR3 nucleotides are TGTGCCAGCAGCTTACCCGGACAGGGCCACAATGAGCAGTTCTTC. It encodes CASSLPGQGHNEQFF.

This clone was detected only a few times. J is TRBJ2-1 and V is TRBV4-1; 8 bases agree with TRBD2. The germline V gene encodes CDR1 MGHRA and CDR2 YSYEKL. J was trimmed by 3 bases and V by 2 bases; bases with no gene match: 3. CDR3 size: 15 residues. The CDR3 loop reads CASSQSGTSYNEQFF. In DNA form, the CDR3 reads TGCGCCAGCAGCCAATCCGGGACTAGCTACAATGAGCAGTTCTTC.

This chain connects TRBV5-4 to TRBJ1-2, with 7 nucleotides matching TRBD1. Looked up from germline, CDR1 is SGHNT and CDR2 is YYREEE (reference sequence). This CDR3 contains 15 residues. V was clipped by 0 bases and J by 4 bases; unmatched bases: 6. CDR3 sequence: CASSLARQGTYGYTF. The CDR3, as DNA: TGTGCCAGCAGCTTGGCGAGACAGGGAACCTATGGCTACACCTTC.

V is TRBV27 and J is TRBJ2-5; 11 bases agree with TRBD2. Germline loops: CDR1 MNHEY, CDR2 SMNVEV (reference sequence). There are 15 residues in the CDR3. The trim removed 2 bases at V and 5 bases at J, leaving 4 bases unmatched. In DNA, the CDR3 is TGTGCCAGCAGTTTAGTAGCGGGGGGGCCCGAGACCCAGTACTTC. This gives the protein CASSLVAGGPETQYF.

This clone appeared once. The sample holds other DNA sequences that translate to the same CDR3. The rearrangement links TRBV7-9 to TRBJ2-1, with D perhaps TRBD1 (7 bases). This CDR3 is built from 14 residues. CDR1 SEHNR and CDR2 FQNEAQ come from the germline V gene (reference sequence). Trimming took 6 bases from V and 9 from J, leaving 18 bases between them. The CDR3 is CASRSRDRAGEQFF. Written as DNA, the CDR3 is TGTGCCAGCAGGTCCCGGGACAGAGCGGGTGAGCAGTTCTTC.

The rearrangement joins TRBV5-1 to TRBJ1-4, with D unclear. CDR3 size: 13 residues. Deletions cut 0 bases from V and 5 bases from J, with 5 bases between. Germline V gene data show CDR1 as SGHRS and CDR2 as YFSETQ. This CDR3 reads CASSLVQNEKLFF. In DNA, the CDR3 is TGCGCCAGCAGCTTGGTACAGAATGAAAAACTGTTTTTT. The full variable domain, completed using reference TRBV5-1 and TRBJ1-4, is KAGVTQTPRYLIKTRGQQVTLSCSPISGHRSVSWYQQTPGQGLQFLFEYFSETQRNKGNFPGRFSGRQFSNSRSEMNVSTLELGDSALYLCASSLVQNEKLFFGSGTQLSVL.

J is TRBJ2-5 and V is TRBV27; TRBD1 agrees at 9 bases. This CDR3 is 14 amino acids long. The germline CDR1 and CDR2 sequences are MNHEY and SMNVEV (reference sequence). Trimming removed 6 bases from V and 2 bases from J; junction bases left unmatched: 4. CDR3 nucleotide sequence: TGTGCCAGCAGGATGGGACAGGGTCAAGAGACCCAGTACTTC. Encoded protein: CASRMGQGQETQYF.

The chain recombines TRBV6-1 with TRBJ2-5; D might be TRBD1 (7 bases). Per germline, CDR1 MNHNS and CDR2 SASEGT. The CDR3 spans 17 residues. V was clipped by 3 bases and J by 5 bases, with 22 bases between them. Written as DNA, the CDR3 is TGTGCCAGCAGTGAGCCCCCCGACAGGGTAGGGAGGGAGACCCAGTACTTC. It codes for CASSEPPDRVGRETQYF.

As regards this clone: One end of the junction fails to match germline, which may point to a read error. The V and J genes are TRBV7-7 and TRBJ2-1, with D possibly TRBD2 on 5 matching bases. Germline CDR1 reads SSHAT; CDR2 reads FNYEAQ (reference sequence). The CDR3 is 16 amino acids. The CDR3 here is CASSLEPAGGHNEQFF. The CDR3 nucleotides are TGTGCTAGCAGCTTAGAACCCGCGGGCGGCCACAATGAGCAGTTCTTC.

The V call is TRBV28, the J call TRBJ1-2, with 7 nucleotides matching TRBD1. The CDR3 loop spans 15 amino acids. V lost 1 base, J lost 3 bases, and 5 bases stayed unmatched. Germline lookup yields CDR1 MDHEN and CDR2 SYDVKM. CDR3 bases: TGTGCCAGCAGTTTATTAGGGACAGCCTACTATGGCTACACCTTC. The encoded protein is CASSLLGTAYYGYTF.

This sequence joins TRBV5-6 and TRBJ2-5; TRBD2 aligns across 15 bases. The CDR3 totals 16 residues. Germline V gene sequence: CDR1 SGHDT, CDR2 YYEEEE. After removal of 4 bases from V and 1 base from J, the junction contained 2 bases not matched to a gene. The CDR3 DNA sequence: TGTGCCAGCAGCGGACTAGCGGGGGGGCTCCAAGAGACCCAGTACTTC. Translated, it gives CASSGLAGGLQETQYF.

The rearrangement joins TRBV6-5 to TRBJ2-5; no firm D call. Germline lookup yields CDR1 MNHEY and CDR2 SVGAGI. This CDR3 has 13 amino acids. V was clipped by 2 bases and J by 5 bases, with 9 bases between them. The CDR3 nucleotides are TGTGCCAGCAGTTACCTGGGCGCGGAGACCCAGTACTTC. The encoded protein is CASSYLGAETQYF.

The V and J genes are TRBV4-2 and TRBJ1-6; D uncertain. Germline V CDR1 and CDR2: LGHNA, YNFKEQ. V shed 0 bases and J shed 5 bases, with 8 bases lying between them. The CDR3 has 15 amino acids. The CDR3 spells CASSQDILDNSPLHF. The CDR3 nucleotides read TGTGCCAGCAGCCAAGATATACTTGATAATTCACCCCTCCACTTT.

The rearrangement joins TRBV5-4 to TRBJ2-3; 7 nucleotides match TRBD2. Per germline, CDR1 SGHNT and CDR2 YYREEE (reference sequence). The CDR3 is 18 residues long. V was clipped by 3 bases and J by 1 base; unmatched bases: 14. The CDR3 DNA reads as TGTGCCAGCAGCTCACAGAACATACCTAGCGGAGGCACAGATACGCAGTATTTT. Encoded protein: CASSSQNIPSGGTDTQYF.

CDR3 nucleotide sequence: TGTGCCACCAGCAGGGGCCTGTTGGCGGGACTAGCGGTACACAATGAGCAGTTCTTC. Protein sequence: CATSRGLLAGLAVHNEQFF. V is TRBV15 and J is TRBJ2-1; TRBD2 matches 11 bases. This CDR3 spans 19 amino acids. Germline V gives CDR1 LNHNV, CDR2 YYDKDF (reference sequence). J was trimmed by 5 bases and V by 3 bases; bases with no gene match: 15.